The clone carrying this TCR beta chain was counted between two and nine times. What it binds is unknown. The data were obtained in a study of T cell responses to AZD1222 COVID-19 vaccine. The data were produced by immunoSEQ multiplex PCR, yet TCRdb's version contains in-frame clones alone and is incomplete. This sample carries 80,000 to 100,000 clones, 80% to 90% of them seen once, and the ten largest clones take roughly 6.3%. Study conclusions and caveats: Vaccine-associated CD4 TCRs spanned spike, dominant at 160-218 and 743-854. At study baseline, merely six AZD1222 recipients were seropositive.

Trimming removed 2 bases from V and 5 bases from J; junction bases left unmatched: 10. The CDR3 totals 16 residues. Germline assignment: CDR1 SEHNR and CDR2 FQNEAQ (reference sequence). The sequence was obtained from an adult in good health. The sample here was peripheral blood, taken on day 0 of AZD1222 vaccination. V and J are TRBV7-9 and TRBJ1-2; 8 nucleotides align to TRBD1. The DNA for the CDR3 is TGTGCCAGCAGCTTATTTGGACAGGGTGGGGCTTATGGCTACACCTTC. This encodes CASSLFGQGGAYGYTF. Full variable domain (rest looked up from reference TRBV7-9 and TRBJ1-2): DTGVSQNPRHKITKRGQNVTFRCDPISEHNRLYWYRQTLGQGPEFLTYFQNEAQLEKSRLLSDRFSAERPKGSFSTLEIQRTEQGDSAMYLCASSLFGQGGAYGYTFGSGTRLTVV.